This is a list of T cell receptor beta chains from one sample in a study of blood T cell repertoires in COVID-19. Generated by immunoSEQ multiplex PCR, the TCRdb table keeps only in-frame clones and is missing some. The sample includes some 170,000 clones, around 80% of them seen just once. Material: peripheral blood. These receptors all come from an older woman with acute or convalescent COVID-19. The conserved cysteine and the conserved F or W are not part of the CDR3 here. The order of the fields is V gene, CDR3 protein.

>TRBV4-2
ASSQVGGGTGELF
>TRBV9
ASSVGPLLSGRAIYNEQF
>TRBV29-1
SVEDESAQPY
>TRBV6-1
ASSEFREIGNQPQH
>TRBV6-2/TRBV6-3
ASSFALAGTGELF
>TRBV30
AWGTTPYEQY
>TRBV5-1
ATLGRNRNTIY
>TRBV15
ATSRGTGRNSNQPQH
>TRBV13
ASRAGGGAGELF
>TRBV7-2
ASSQTTGLETQY